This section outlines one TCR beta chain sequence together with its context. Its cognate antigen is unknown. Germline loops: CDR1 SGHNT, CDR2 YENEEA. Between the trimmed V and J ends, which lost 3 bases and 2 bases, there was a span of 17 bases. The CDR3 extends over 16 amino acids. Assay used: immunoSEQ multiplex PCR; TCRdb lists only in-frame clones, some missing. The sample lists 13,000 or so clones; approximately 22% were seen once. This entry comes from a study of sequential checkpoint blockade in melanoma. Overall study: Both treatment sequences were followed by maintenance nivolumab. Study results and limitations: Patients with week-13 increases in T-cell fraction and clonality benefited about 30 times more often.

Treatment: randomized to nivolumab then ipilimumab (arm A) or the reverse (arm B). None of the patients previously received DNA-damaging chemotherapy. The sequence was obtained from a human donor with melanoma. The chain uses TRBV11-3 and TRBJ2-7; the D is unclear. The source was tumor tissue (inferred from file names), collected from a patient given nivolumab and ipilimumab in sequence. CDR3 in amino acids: CASSLDTELLTYEQYF. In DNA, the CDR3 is TGTGCCAGCAGCTTGGATACTGAACTTTTAACCTACGAGCAGTACTTC.